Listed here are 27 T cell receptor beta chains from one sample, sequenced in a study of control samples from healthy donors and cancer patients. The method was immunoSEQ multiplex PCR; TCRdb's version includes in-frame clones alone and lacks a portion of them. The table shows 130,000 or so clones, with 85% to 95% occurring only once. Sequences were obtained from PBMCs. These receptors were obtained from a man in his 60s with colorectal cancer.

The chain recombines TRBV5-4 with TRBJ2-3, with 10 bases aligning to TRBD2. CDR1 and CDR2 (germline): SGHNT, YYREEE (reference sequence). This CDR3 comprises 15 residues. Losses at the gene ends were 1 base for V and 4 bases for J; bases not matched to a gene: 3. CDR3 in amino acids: CASSLSGGASDTQYF. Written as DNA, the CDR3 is TGTGCCAGCAGCTTGAGCGGGGGGGCATCAGATACGCAGTATTTT.

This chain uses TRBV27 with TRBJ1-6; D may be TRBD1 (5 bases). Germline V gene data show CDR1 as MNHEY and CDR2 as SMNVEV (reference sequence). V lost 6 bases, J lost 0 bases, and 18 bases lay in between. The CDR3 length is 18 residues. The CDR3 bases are TGTGCCAGCAGGTCACGCTCAGGGATGAGCTCCTATAATTCACCCCTCCACTTT. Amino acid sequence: CASRSRSGMSSYNSPLHF.

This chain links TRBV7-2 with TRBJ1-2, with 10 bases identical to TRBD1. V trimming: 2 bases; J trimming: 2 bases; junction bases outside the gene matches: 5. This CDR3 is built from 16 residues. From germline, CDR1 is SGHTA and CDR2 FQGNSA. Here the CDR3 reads CASSLTPGQGNYGYTF. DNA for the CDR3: TGTGCCAGCAGCTTAACCCCGGGACAGGGGAACTATGGCTACACCTTC.

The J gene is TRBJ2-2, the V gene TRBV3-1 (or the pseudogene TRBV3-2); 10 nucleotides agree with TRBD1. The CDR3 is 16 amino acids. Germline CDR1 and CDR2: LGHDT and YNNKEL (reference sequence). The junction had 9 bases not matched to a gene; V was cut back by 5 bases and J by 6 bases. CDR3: CASSTPGTGVAGELFF. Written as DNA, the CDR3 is TGTGCCAGCAGCACTCCCGGGACAGGGGTCGCCGGGGAGCTGTTTTTT.

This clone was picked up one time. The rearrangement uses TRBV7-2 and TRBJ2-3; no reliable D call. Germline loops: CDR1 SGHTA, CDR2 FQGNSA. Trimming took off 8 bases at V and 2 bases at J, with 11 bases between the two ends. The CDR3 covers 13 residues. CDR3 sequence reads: CASSDLFTDTQYF. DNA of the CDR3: TGTGCCAGCTCCGACCTATTCACAGATACGCAGTATTTT.

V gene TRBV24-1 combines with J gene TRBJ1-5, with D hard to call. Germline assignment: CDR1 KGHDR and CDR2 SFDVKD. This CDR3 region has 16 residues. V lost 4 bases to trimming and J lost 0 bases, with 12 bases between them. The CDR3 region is CATSETASYSNQPQHF. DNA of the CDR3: TGTGCCACCAGTGAAACGGCCAGTTATAGCAATCAGCCCCAGCATTTT.

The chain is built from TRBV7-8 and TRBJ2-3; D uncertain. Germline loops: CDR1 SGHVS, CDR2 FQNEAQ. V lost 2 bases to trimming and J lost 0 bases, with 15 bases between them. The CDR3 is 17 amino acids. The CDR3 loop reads CASSLRTQHTSTDTQYF. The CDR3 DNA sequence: TGTGCCAGCAGCTTACGGACCCAACACACTAGCACAGATACGCAGTATTTT. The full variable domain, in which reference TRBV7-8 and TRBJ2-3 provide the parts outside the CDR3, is GAGVSQSPRYKVAKRGQDVALRCDPISGHVSLFWYQQALGQGPEFLTYFQNEAQLDKSGLPSDRFFAERPEGSVSTLKIQRTQQEDSAVYLCASSLRTQHTSTDTQYFGPGTRLTVL.

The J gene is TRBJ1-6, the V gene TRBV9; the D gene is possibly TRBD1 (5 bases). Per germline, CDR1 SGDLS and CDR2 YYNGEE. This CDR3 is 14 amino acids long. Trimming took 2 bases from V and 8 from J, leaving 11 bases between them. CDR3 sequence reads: CASSVGPGDSPLHF. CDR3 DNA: TGTGCCAGCAGCGTGGGACCTGGTGATTCACCCCTCCACTTT.

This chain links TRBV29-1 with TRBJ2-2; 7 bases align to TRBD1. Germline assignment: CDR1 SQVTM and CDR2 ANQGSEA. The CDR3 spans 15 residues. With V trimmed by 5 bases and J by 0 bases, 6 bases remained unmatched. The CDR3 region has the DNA TGCAGCGTTAAGGCCGGGACAGCGAACACCGGGGAGCTGTTTTTT. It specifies CSVKAGTANTGELFF.

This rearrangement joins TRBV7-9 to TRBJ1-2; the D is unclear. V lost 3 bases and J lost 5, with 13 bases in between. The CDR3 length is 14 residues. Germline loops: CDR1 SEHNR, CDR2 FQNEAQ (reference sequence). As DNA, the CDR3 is TGTGCCAGCAGCTTTACCCCTACTTATTATGGCTACACCTTC. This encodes CASSFTPTYYGYTF. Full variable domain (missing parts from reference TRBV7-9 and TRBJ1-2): DTGVSQNPRHKITKRGQNVTFRCDPISEHNRLYWYRQTLGQGPEFLTYFQNEAQLEKSRLLSDRFSAERPKGSFSTLEIQRTEQGDSAMYLCASSFTPTYYGYTFGSGTRLTVV.

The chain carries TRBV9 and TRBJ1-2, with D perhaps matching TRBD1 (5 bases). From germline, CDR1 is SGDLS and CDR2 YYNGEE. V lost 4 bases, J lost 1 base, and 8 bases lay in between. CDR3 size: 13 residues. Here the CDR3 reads CASSRDGNYGYTF. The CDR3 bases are TGTGCCAGCAGCCGGGACGGTAACTATGGCTACACCTTC. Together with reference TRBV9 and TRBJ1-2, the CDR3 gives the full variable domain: DSGVTQTPKHLITATGQRVTLRCSPRSGDLSVYWYQQSLDQGLQFLIQYYNGEERAKGNILERFSAQQFPDLHSELNLSSLELGDSALYFCASSRDGNYGYTFGSGTRLTVV.

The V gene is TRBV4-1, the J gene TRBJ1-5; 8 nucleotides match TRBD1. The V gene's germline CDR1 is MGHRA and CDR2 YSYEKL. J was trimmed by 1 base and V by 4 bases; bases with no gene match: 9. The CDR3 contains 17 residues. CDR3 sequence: CASSPGIRGLSNQPQHF. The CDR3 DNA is TGCGCCAGCAGCCCCGGTATCAGGGGGCTGAGCAATCAGCCCCAGCATTTT.

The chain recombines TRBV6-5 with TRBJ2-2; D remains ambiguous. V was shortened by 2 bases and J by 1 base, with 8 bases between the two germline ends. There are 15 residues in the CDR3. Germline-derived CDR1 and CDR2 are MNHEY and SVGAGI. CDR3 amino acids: CASSYGQVNTGELFF. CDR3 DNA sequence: TGTGCCAGCAGTTACGGGCAGGTGAACACCGGGGAGCTGTTTTTT.

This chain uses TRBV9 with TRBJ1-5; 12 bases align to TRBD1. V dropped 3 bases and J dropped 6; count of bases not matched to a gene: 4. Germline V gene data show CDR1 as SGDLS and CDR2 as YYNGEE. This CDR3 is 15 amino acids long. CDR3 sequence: CASSGGQGASQPQHF. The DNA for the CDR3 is TGTGCCAGCAGCGGGGGACAGGGGGCGAGTCAGCCCCAGCATTTT.

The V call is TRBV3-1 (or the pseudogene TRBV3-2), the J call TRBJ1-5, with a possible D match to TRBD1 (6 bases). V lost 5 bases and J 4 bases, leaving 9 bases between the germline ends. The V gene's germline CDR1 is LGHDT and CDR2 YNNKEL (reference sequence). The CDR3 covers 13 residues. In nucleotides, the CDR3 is TGTGCCAGCAGCGCCCAGGGGAATCAGCCCCAGCATTTT. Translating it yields CASSAQGNQPQHF.

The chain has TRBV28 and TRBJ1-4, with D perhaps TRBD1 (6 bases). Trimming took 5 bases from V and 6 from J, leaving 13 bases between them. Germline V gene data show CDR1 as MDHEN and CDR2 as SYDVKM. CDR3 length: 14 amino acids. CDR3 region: CASSRTANYEKLFF. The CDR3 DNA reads TGTGCCAGCAGTCGGACAGCAAATTATGAAAAACTGTTTTTT.

The CDR3 protein is CAINDAGVQETQYF. CDR3 DNA sequence: TGTGCCATCAACGACGCGGGTGTACAAGAGACCCAGTACTTC. The V and J genes are TRBV10-3 and TRBJ2-5, with D maybe TRBD2 (5 bases). Trimming left V 7 bases short and J 2 bases short, with 14 bases between. Germline CDR1 ENHRY, CDR2 SYGVKD. This CDR3 is built from 14 residues.

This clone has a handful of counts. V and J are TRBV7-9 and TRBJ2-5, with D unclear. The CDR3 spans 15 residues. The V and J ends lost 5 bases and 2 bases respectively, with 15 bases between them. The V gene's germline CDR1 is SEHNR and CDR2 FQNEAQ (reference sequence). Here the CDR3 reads CASSLSSGPQETQYF. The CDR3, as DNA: TGTGCCAGCAGCCTCTCTTCTGGGCCTCAAGAGACCCAGTACTTC.

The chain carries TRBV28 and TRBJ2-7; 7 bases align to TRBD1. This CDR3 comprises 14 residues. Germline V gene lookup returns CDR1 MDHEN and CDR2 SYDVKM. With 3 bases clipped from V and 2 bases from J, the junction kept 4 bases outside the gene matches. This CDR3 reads CASSLYRGPYEQYF. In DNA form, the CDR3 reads TGTGCCAGCAGTTTGTACAGGGGCCCCTACGAGCAGTACTTC.

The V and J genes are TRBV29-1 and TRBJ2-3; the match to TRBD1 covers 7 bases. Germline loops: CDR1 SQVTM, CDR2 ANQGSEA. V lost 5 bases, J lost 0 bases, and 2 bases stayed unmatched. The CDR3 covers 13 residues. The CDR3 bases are TGCAGCGTTCGGGGACAGAGCACAGATACGCAGTATTTT. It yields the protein CSVRGQSTDTQYF.

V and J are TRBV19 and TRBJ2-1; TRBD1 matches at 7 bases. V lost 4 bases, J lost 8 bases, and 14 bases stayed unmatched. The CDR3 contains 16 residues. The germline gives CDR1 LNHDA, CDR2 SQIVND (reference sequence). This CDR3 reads CASSKRQGGLIDEQFF. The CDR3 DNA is TGTGCCAGTAGTAAAAGACAGGGTGGGCTCATTGATGAGCAGTTCTTC.

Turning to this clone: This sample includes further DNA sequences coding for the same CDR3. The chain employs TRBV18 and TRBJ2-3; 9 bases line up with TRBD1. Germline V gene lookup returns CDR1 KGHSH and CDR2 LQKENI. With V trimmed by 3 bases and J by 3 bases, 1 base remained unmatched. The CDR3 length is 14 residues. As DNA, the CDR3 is TGTGCCAGCTCACCGGGGACAGGGACAGATACGCAGTATTTT. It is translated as CASSPGTGTDTQYF.

The CDR3 DNA reads TGCGCCAGCAGCAGCCGGACAGGGGGTGAGGCTAATGAAAAACTGTTTTTT. It codes for CASSSRTGGEANEKLFF. The chain combines TRBV5-1 with TRBJ1-4, with 10 bases that match TRBD1. The CDR3 is 17 amino acids. The ends lost 4 bases at V and 3 bases at J; junction bases unmatched: 9. CDR1 is SGHRS, CDR2 YFSETQ, per germline.

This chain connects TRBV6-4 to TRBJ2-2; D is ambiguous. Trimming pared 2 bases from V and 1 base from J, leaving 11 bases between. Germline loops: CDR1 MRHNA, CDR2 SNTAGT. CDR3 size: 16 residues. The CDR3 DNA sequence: TGTGCCAGCAGTGACGTTCCTGTCCGGAACACCGGGGAGCTGTTTTTT. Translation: CASSDVPVRNTGELFF.

The CDR3 loop reads CASSERQGPPTEEYF. The DNA for the CDR3 is TGTGCCAGCAGTGAACGACAGGGGCCTCCTACTGAGGAGTACTTC. The genes are TRBV6-1 and TRBJ2-7, with TRBD1 matching over 8 bases. There are 15 residues in the CDR3. V dropped 2 bases and J dropped 11; count of bases not matched to a gene: 14. The germline V gene encodes CDR1 MNHNS and CDR2 SASEGT.

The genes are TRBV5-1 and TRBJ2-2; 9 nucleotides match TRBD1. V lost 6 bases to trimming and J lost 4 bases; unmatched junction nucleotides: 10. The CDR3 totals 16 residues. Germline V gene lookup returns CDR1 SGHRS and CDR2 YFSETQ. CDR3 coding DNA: TGCGCCAGCAACGGACAGGGGAGCTCGGGCACCGGGGAGCTGTTTTTT. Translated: CASNGQGSSGTGELFF. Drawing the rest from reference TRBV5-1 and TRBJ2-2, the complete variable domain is KAGVTQTPRYLIKTRGQQVTLSCSPISGHRSVSWYQQTPGQGLQFLFEYFSETQRNKGNFPGRFSGRQFSNSRSEMNVSTLELGDSALYLCASNGQGSSGTGELFFGEGSRLTVL.

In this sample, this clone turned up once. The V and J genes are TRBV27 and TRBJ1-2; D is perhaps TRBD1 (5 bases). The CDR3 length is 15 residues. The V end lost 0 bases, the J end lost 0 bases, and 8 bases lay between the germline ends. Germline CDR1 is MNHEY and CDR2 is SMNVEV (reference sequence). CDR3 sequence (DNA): TGTGCCAGCAGTTTATCATGGGGGGCTAACTATGGCTACACCTTC. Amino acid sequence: CASSLSWGANYGYTF.